The TCR beta chain described here comes from a study of Ad26.COV2.S vaccination and SARS-CoV-2 variants. The method was immunoSEQ multiplex PCR; TCRdb's version includes in-frame clones alone and lacks a portion of them. Of fewer than 150,000 clones in the sample, just over 85% were seen once. This clone was observed once. This CDR3 comprises 18 residues. Germline values: CDR1 KGHSH, CDR2 LQKENI. V was shortened by 6 bases and J by 0 bases, with 18 bases between the two germline ends. This sample comprised peripheral blood, obtained after recovery from COVID-19. The chain joins TRBV18 to TRBJ2-6; a weak D match, TRBD1 (5 bases). This sequence originates from a human donor who had recovered from COVID-19. CDR3 region: CASSFQGIGSSGANVLTF. DNA of the CDR3: TGTGCCAGCTCGTTTCAGGGAATAGGTTCCTCTGGGGCCAACGTCCTGACTTTC.